This TCR beta chain was documented in a study of shared clonotypes between healthy human individuals. Study-level findings and limits: With a few donors compared, 4.5% to 6.5% of naive CD4 clonotypes were shared. The authors expected sequencing depth to affect clonotype sharing among donors. Sampling involved blood alone; tissue repertoires likely differ.

With V trimmed by 4 bases and J by 5 bases, 2 bases remained unmatched. CDR1 and CDR2 from the germline V gene are MNHNY and SVGAGI (reference sequence). This CDR3 is 13 amino acids long. Method: immunoSEQ multiplex PCR; TCRdb's copy keeps in-frame clones and lacks some. The table shows 85,000 to 100,000 clones, with 68% occurring only once. Worth noting for this clone: Its target is not known.

The sequenced sample consisted of memory CD8+ T cells sorted from blood. Subset denoted: CD45RO+ cells pooled with CCR7-negative TemRA cells. This receptor was taken from a man between 25 and 39 years old in good health. The rearrangement links TRBV6-6 to TRBJ2-1, with 7 positions matching TRBD2. The CDR3 DNA sequence: TGTGCCAGCAGTTTACTAGCGAACAATGAGCAGTTCTTC. This encodes CASSLLANNEQFF.